This T cell receptor beta chain stems from a study of blood T cell repertoires in COVID-19. For the study at large: T cells, B-cell-depleted T cells, or PBMCs supplied cDNA or gDNA.

Data came from immunoSEQ multiplex PCR; TCRdb stores just in-frame clones and leaves some out. The table lists about 260,000 clones, about 87% of them singletons, with about 1% in the top ten. The V and J ends lost 7 bases and 1 base, in that order; junction bases with no gene match: 5. Germline V gene sequence: CDR1 SNHLY, CDR2 FYNNEI. The CDR3 is made up of 15 amino acids. The sample consisted of PBMCs or T cells enriched from blood (not recorded which). V usage is TRBV2 and J usage is TRBJ2-2, with 8 bases lining up with TRBD1. The sequence was collected from a man between 45 and 60 years old who had been exposed to COVID-19. CDR3 nucleotide sequence: TGTGCCAGCATGAGACAGGGGCTGAACACCGGGGAGCTGTTTTTT. Protein sequence: CASMRQGLNTGELFF.